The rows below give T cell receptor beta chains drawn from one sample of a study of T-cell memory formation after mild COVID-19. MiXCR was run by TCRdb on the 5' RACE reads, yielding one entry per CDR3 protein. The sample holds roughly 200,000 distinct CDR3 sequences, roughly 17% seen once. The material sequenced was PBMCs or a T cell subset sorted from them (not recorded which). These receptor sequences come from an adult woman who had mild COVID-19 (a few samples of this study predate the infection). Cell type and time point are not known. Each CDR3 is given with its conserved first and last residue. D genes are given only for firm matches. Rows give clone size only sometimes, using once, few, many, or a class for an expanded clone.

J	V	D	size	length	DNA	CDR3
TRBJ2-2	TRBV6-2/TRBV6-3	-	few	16	TGTGCCAGCAGTACGACAGGGAGGGGCAACACCGGGGAGCTGTTTTTT	CASSTTGRGNTGELFF
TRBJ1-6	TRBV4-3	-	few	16	TGCGCCAGCAGCCAAGAACCAGGGGCCTATAATTCACCCCTCCACTTT	CASSQEPGAYNSPLHF
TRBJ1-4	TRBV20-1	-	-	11	TGCAGTGGCTTTACCAATGAAAAACTGTTTTTT	CSGFTNEKLFF
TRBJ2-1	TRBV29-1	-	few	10	TGCAGCGTAGGTCGGGATGAGCAGTTCTTC	CSVGRDEQFF
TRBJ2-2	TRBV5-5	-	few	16	TGTGCCAGCAGCTTGGACTGGGAAAGGAAAGCCGGGGAGCTGTTTTTT	CASSLDWERKAGELFF
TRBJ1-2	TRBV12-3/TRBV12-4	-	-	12	TGTGCCAGCACCCCGGCAGGGCGAGGCTACACCTTC	CASTPAGRGYTF
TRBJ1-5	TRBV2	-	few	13	TGTGCCAGCAGTCTGGACACTAATCAGCCCCAGCATTTT	CASSLDTNQPQHF
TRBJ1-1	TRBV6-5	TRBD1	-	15	TGTGCCAGCAGTAAATACAGGGGGTTGAACACTGAAGCTTTCTTT	CASSKYRGLNTEAFF
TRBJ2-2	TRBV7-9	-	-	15	TGTGCCAGCAGCCGTCTTAGCGGGAACACCGGGGAGCTGTTTTTT	CASSRLSGNTGELFF
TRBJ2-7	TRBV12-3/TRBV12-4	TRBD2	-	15	TGTGCCAGCAGTTTACCGGGACTAGCGCTTTACGAGCAGTACTTC	CASSLPGLALYEQYF
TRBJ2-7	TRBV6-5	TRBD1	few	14	TGTGCCAGCAGACGGACAGGGAACTCCTACGAGCAGTACTTC	CASRRTGNSYEQYF
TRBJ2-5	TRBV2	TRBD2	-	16	TGTGCCAGCAGCTTAATCAGGAGTAGCGGGGCTCCGACCCAGTACTTC	CASSLIRSSGAPTQYF
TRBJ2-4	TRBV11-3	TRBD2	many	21	TGTGCCAGCAGCTTAGGAGGTAGCGGGATCGGGCTGGGGGCGGCCAAAAACATTCAGTACTTC	CASSLGGSGIGLGAAKNIQYF
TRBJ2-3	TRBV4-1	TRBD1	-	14	TGCGCCAGCAGCCCTAGACAGGGGTTTAATACGCAGTATTTT	CASSPRQGFNTQYF
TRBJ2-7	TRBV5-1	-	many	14	TGCGCCAGCAGCGGGGGATTGCTCTCCTACGAGCAGTACTTC	CASSGGLLSYEQYF
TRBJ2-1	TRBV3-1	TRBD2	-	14	TGTGCCAGCAGCCTTCGGACTAGCAGCGATGAGCAGTTCTTC	CASSLRTSSDEQFF
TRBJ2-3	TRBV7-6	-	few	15	TGTGCCAGCAGCTTAGGCCAGGGGATAACAGATACGCAGTATTTT	CASSLGQGITDTQYF
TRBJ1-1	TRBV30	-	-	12	TGTGCCTGGAGTTGGGAGTACACTGAAGCTTTCTTT	CAWSWEYTEAFF
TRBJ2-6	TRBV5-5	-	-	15	TGTGCCAGCAGCCGGTCGCTGTCTGGGGCCAACGTCCTGACTTTC	CASSRSLSGANVLTF
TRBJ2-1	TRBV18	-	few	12	TGTGCCAGCTCACCCGGCCACAATGAGCAGTTCTTC	CASSPGHNEQFF
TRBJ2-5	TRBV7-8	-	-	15	TGTGCCAGCGATAGTACAGGCTGGGAGAAAGAGACCCAGTACTTC	CASDSTGWEKETQYF
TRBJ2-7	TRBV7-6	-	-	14	TGTGCCAGCAGCCTAGAGGCCCGGTCGAACGAGCAGTACTTC	CASSLEARSNEQYF
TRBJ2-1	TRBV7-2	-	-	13	TGTGCCAGCAGCTTAGCGTTTGGCCGTGAGCAGTTCTTC	CASSLAFGREQFF
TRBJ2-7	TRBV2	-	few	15	TGTGCCAGCAGTGGACGGCAGGTCACCACCTACGAGCAGTACTTC	CASSGRQVTTYEQYF
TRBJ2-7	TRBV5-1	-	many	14	TGCGCCAGCAGCTTGGGTCCGGTTTCCTACGAGCAGTACTTC	CASSLGPVSYEQYF
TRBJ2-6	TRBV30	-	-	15	TGTGCCTGGAGTGTACGTGGGACTGGGGCCAACGTCCTGACTTTC	CAWSVRGTGANVLTF
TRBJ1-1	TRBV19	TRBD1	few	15	TGTGCCAGTAGTGTCCGGGACAGGGGGCACCGAGAAGCTTTCTTT	CASSVRDRGHREAFF
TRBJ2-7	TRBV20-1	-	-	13	TGCAGTGCTAGGGTCGGGAGCTCCTACGAGCAGTACTTC	CSARVGSSYEQYF
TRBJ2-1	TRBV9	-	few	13	TGTGCCAGCAGCGTACCCCCAGACAATGAGCAGTTCTTC	CASSVPPDNEQFF
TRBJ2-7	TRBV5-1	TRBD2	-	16	TGCGCCAGCAGCCTTAACCCAGCGGGAAACGGATACGAGCAGTACTTC	CASSLNPAGNGYEQYF
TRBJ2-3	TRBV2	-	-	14	TGTGCCAGCAGTGTGACGACAGATACAGATACGCAGTATTTT	CASSVTTDTDTQYF
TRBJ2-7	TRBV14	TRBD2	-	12	TGTGCCAGCAGCCAGGGAGGGTACGAGCAGTACTTC	CASSQGGYEQYF
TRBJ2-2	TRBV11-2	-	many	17	TGTGCCAGCAGCTCCGGTTGGGGAGGCCCGGACACCGGGGAGCTGTTTTTT	CASSSGWGGPDTGELFF
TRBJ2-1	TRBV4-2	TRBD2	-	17	TGTGCCAGCAGCCAAGCCGATCTAGCGGGATCCTACAATGAGCAGTTCTTC	CASSQADLAGSYNEQFF
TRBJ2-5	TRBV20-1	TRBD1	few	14	TGCAGTGCCGGTGACAGGGGGCTTATCGAGACCCAGTACTTC	CSAGDRGLIETQYF
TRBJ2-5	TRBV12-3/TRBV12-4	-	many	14	TGTGCCAGCAGTGGGACCGGGATCCAAGAGACCCAGTACTTC	CASSGTGIQETQYF
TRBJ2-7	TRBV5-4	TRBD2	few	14	TGTGCCTACACGCGAGCGGGAGGGTTCTACGAGCAGTACTTC	CAYTRAGGFYEQYF
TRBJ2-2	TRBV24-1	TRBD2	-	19	TGTGCCACCAGTGATCGGAGCCCCTACAGCGGGGACCCCACCGGGGAGCTGTTTTTT	CATSDRSPYSGDPTGELFF
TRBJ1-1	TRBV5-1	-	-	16	TGCGCCAGCACTTCCGACCCCGGGACTGTGAACACTGAAGCTTTCTTT	CASTSDPGTVNTEAFF
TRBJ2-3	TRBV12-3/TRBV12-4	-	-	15	TGTGCCAGCAGTTTACGAGGACTCAACACAGATACGCAGTATTTT	CASSLRGLNTDTQYF
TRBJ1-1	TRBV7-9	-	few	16	TGTGCCAGCAGCTTAGCGGCCGGCAGGGGGAACACTGAAGCTTTCTTT	CASSLAAGRGNTEAFF
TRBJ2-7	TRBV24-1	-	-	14	TGTGCCACCAGTGACCCCGGGACCGCTCACGAGCAGTACTTC	CATSDPGTAHEQYF
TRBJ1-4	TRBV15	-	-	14	TGTGCCACCAGCAGAGAGCAGGGGAATGAAAAACTGTTTTTT	CATSREQGNEKLFF
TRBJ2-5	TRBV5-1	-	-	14	TGCGCCAGCAGCTTTCGGACAGAAAAAGAGACCCAGTACTTC	CASSFRTEKETQYF
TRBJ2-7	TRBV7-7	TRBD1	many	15	TGTGCTAGCAGCTTAGGGACAGGGGGCTCCTACGAGCAGTACTTC	CASSLGTGGSYEQYF
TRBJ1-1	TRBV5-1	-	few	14	TGCGCCAGCAGCAACAGGGCGAGGGACACTGAAGCTTTCTTT	CASSNRARDTEAFF